Following are 3 T cell receptor beta chains from one sample sequenced in a study of blood T cell repertoires in COVID-19. Sequencing was performed with immunoSEQ multiplex PCR; in TCRdb, only in-frame clones are kept and a portion is missing. The table lists approximately 200,000 clones, about 81% of them singletons. The sequenced sample was peripheral blood. The receptor set was obtained from a woman of 80 years or more with COVID-19, enrolled during active disease.

The genes are TRBV28 and TRBJ1-2; D gene uncertain. Trimming took off 5 bases at V and 8 bases at J, with 12 bases between the two ends. Germline CDR1 MDHEN, CDR2 SYDVKM. This CDR3 contains 12 residues. The CDR3 nucleotides are TGTGCCAGCAGTGCCCAACTGGAGGGCTACACCTTC. Its translation: CASSAQLEGYTF.

This clone was picked up a small number of times. The chain employs TRBV7-2 and TRBJ2-7; possible D gene TRBD1, 6 bases. The CDR3 extends over 14 amino acids. CDR1 is SGHTA, CDR2 FQGNSA, per germline. Deletions cut 4 bases from V and 6 bases from J, with 16 bases between. The CDR3, as DNA: TGTGCCAGCAGCTCAACAGGGCGGTTTGGCGAGCAGTACTTC. It is translated as CASSSTGRFGEQYF.

The CDR3 here is CASSQEGRGTGEKLFF. CDR3 sequence (DNA): TGCGCCAGCAGCCAAGAAGGTCGAGGAACGGGTGAAAAACTGTTTTTT. This chain connects TRBV4-1 to TRBJ1-4; unclear D gene. The CDR3 has 16 residues. CDR1 MGHRA and CDR2 YSYEKL come from the germline V gene. Trimming removed 0 bases at V and 7 bases at J, with 15 bases between.